The 15 T cell receptor beta chains reported below all come from one sample, sequenced in a study of T-cell memory formation after mild COVID-19. TCRdb analysed the 5' RACE reads with MiXCR anew, one entry per CDR3 protein. Of 200,000 to 250,000 distinct CDR3 sequences in the sample, around 9.5% were seen once. Sequenced: PBMCs or a T cell subset sorted from them (not recorded which). These receptors came from a man aged 18-30 years who had mild COVID-19 (a few samples of this study predate the infection). Cell type and time point are not known.

This clonotype was picked up many times. An end of the junction does not agree with germline; a read error may underlie this. V is TRBV5-1 and J is TRBJ2-5; no clear D gene. CDR1 SGHRS and CDR2 YFSETQ come from the germline V gene. CDR3 length: 11 amino acids. The CDR3 nucleotides are TGTGCCAGCAGCTTCCAAGAGACCCAGTACTTC. It encodes CASSFQETQYF.

This clonotype was counted a few times. The gene calls are TRBV29-1 and TRBJ2-7, with 11 bases identical to TRBD2. From germline, CDR1 is SQVTM and CDR2 ANQGSEA. Germline trimming cut 6 bases from V and 3 bases from J; bases unmatched to any gene: 10. The CDR3 consists of 15 residues. CDR3 amino acids: CSVVPGLADVYEQYF. The DNA of the CDR3 is TGCAGCGTGGTACCGGGACTAGCGGATGTCTACGAGCAGTACTTC.

This sequence joins TRBV6-5 and TRBJ1-2; D may be TRBD1 (6 bases). The germline V and J ends were trimmed by 8 bases and 4 bases, with 14 bases remaining between them. Germline V CDR1 and CDR2: MNHEY, SVGAGI. This CDR3 spans 13 amino acids. DNA of the CDR3: TGTGCCAGCCGTTTTCAGGGGCTCTATGGCTACACCTTC. As protein: CASRFQGLYGYTF.

The rearrangement links TRBV12-5 to TRBJ1-5; weak D call: TRBD1 (5 bases). The CDR3 is 15 amino acids. The germline V and J ends were trimmed by 7 bases and 0 bases, with 13 bases remaining between them. Germline V gene sequence: CDR1 LGHNT, CDR2 FRNRAP. Here the CDR3 reads CASVNQGNSNQPQHF. CDR3 bases: TGTGCTAGTGTTAACCAGGGAAATAGCAATCAGCCCCAGCATTTT.

The chain employs TRBV6-2 or TRBV6-3 and TRBJ2-7, with D possibly being TRBD1 (5 bases). Germline V gene data show CDR1 as MNHEY and CDR2 as SVGEGT. V gave up 6 bases and J gave up 3 bases, with 9 bases separating them. CDR3 length equals 12 residues. CDR3 nucleotides: TGTGCCAGCAGACCCGACAGCTACGAGCAGTACTTC. Amino acids: CASRPDSYEQYF.

The chain recombines TRBV2 with TRBJ2-7; D may be TRBD1 (5 bases). The germline gives CDR1 SNHLY, CDR2 FYNNEI. CDR3 length: 12 residues. V was pared by 5 bases and J by 7 bases, with 12 bases between. The CDR3 bases are TGTGCCAGCAGTCCCGACAGAGATGAGCAGTACTTC. This codes for CASSPDRDEQYF.

This clonotype showed up many times. V usage is TRBV6-2 or TRBV6-3 and J usage is TRBJ2-5, with 11 bases that match TRBD2. Looked up from germline, CDR1 is MNHEY and CDR2 is SVGEGT. The CDR3 totals 15 residues. V was clipped by 9 bases and J by 4 bases; unmatched bases: 10. The CDR3 DNA follows: TGTGCCAGTTTCGCGGGACTAGCGGTTCCAGAGACCCAGTACTTC. The encoded protein is CASFAGLAVPETQYF.

The table lists this clonotype with a few counts. The rearrangement joins TRBV5-4 to TRBJ2-3; D is undetermined. Per germline, CDR1 SGHNT and CDR2 YYREEE (reference sequence). Trimming took 1 base from V and 1 from J, leaving 10 bases between them. This CDR3 is built from 15 residues. The CDR3 region is CASSLYRSGTDTQYF. The DNA for the CDR3 is TGTGCCAGCAGCTTGTACAGATCCGGCACAGATACGCAGTATTTT.

The table lists this clonotype with many counts. This chain links TRBV2 with TRBJ2-1, with no clear D. The V and J ends lost 6 bases and 10 bases respectively, with 13 bases between them. Germline lookup yields CDR1 SNHLY and CDR2 FYNNEI. The CDR3 is made up of 12 amino acids. CDR3 bases: TGTGCCAGCAGCGTACGCGGCGCGGAGCAGTTCTTC. Its translation is CASSVRGAEQFF.

In DNA, the CDR3 is TGTGCCAGCAGCCCATGGACTAGCGGGCAAGAGACCCAGTACTTC. The encoded protein is CASSPWTSGQETQYF. The chain links TRBV7-8 to TRBJ2-5, with 11 bases that match TRBD2. The CDR3 extends over 15 amino acids. Germline V CDR1 and CDR2: SGHVS, FQNEAQ. After removal of 5 bases from V and 2 bases from J, the junction contained 4 bases not matched to a gene.

This clonotype has ten or more counts. The V call is TRBV12-3 or TRBV12-4, the J call TRBJ1-5, with D hard to call. This CDR3 spans 15 amino acids. With 1 base removed from V and 7 bases from J, the gap between germline ends came to 14 bases. The CDR3 reads CASSLVGEGGQPQHF. In nucleotides, the CDR3 is TGTGCCAGCAGTTTAGTCGGGGAAGGTGGGCAGCCCCAGCATTTT.

The V and J genes are TRBV10-3 and TRBJ1-3, with 11 bases that match TRBD1. V lost 6 bases to trimming and J lost 2 bases; unmatched junction nucleotides: 3. Germline CDR1 and CDR2: ENHRY and SYGVKD. The CDR3 runs to 15 residues. In DNA, the CDR3 is TGTGCCATCAGGCGGACAGGGGGCCCTGGAAACACCATATATTTT. It encodes CAIRRTGGPGNTIYF.

Only a few counts were recorded for this clonotype. The chain carries TRBV19 and TRBJ1-5; D is perhaps TRBD1 (6 bases). The CDR3 sequence is 12 residues long. Germline V gene lookup returns CDR1 LNHDA and CDR2 SQIVND (reference sequence). V lost 7 bases, J lost 5 bases, and 9 bases lay in between. The CDR3 protein is CASNRDYQPQHF. CDR3 sequence (DNA): TGTGCCAGTAACAGGGACTATCAGCCCCAGCATTTT.

V usage is TRBV5-6 and J usage is TRBJ2-3; D call uncertain. V was shortened by 1 base and J by 0 bases, with 15 bases between the two germline ends. The CDR3 length is 17 residues. Per the germline V gene, CDR1 is SGHDT and CDR2 is YYEEEE. CDR3: CASSLNLYRRSTDTQYF. The CDR3 DNA reads TGTGCCAGCAGCTTGAATCTGTACAGACGGAGCACAGATACGCAGTATTTT.

This clonotype occurred many times. CDR3 coding DNA: TGTGCCAGCAGTTTCAGGGGTGTAGTTCAGCCCCAGCATTTT. Its translation is CASSFRGVVQPQHF. V is TRBV12-3 or TRBV12-4 and J is TRBJ1-5; weak D call: TRBD1 (6 bases). V lost 3 bases, J lost 6 bases, and 12 bases lay in between. The CDR3 is 14 residues long.